A single sample is the source of the 3 T cell receptor beta chains below, sequenced in a study of OX40 agonist ivuxolimab in advanced cancers. This table comes from immunoSEQ multiplex PCR, and its TCRdb copy is limited to in-frame clones, with some not included. Altogether some 71,000 clones are present, about nine tenths being singletons, with the ten largest covering under 3.5%. Sequencing was performed on CD4+ or CD8+ T cells sorted from blood, taken in a trial of the OX40 agonist ivuxolimab. The receptors shown here come from an adult with an advanced solid tumor such as melanoma, head and neck, liver or kidney cancer.

The chain recombines TRBV5-1 with TRBJ1-2; TRBD1 aligns across 10 bases. Germline V gives CDR1 SGHRS, CDR2 YFSETQ. The CDR3 is made up of 14 amino acids. V was clipped by 6 bases and J by 4 bases; unmatched bases: 6. The CDR3 sequence is CASTGTGVSYGYTF. The DNA for the CDR3 is TGCGCCAGCACCGGGACAGGGGTCTCCTATGGCTACACCTTC.

J is TRBJ2-5 and V is TRBV2; tentatively, D is TRBD2 (6 bases). Germline lookup yields CDR1 SNHLY and CDR2 FYNNEI. Trimming removed 6 bases from V and 5 bases from J, with 19 bases in between. The CDR3 is 15 amino acids. The CDR3 sequence: CASRRRGDVQETQYF. The CDR3 nucleotides read TGTGCCAGCAGGAGGAGGGGCGACGTACAGGAGACCCAGTACTTC.

J is TRBJ2-5 and V is TRBV4-2; D not resolved. This CDR3 is built from 14 residues. Trimming cost V 0 bases and J 5 bases, with 10 bases left between them. Germline V gene sequence: CDR1 LGHNA, CDR2 YNFKEQ. CDR3 protein: CASSQDPRRETQYF. The CDR3 nucleotides are TGTGCCAGCAGCCAAGACCCTCGAAGGGAGACCCAGTACTTC.